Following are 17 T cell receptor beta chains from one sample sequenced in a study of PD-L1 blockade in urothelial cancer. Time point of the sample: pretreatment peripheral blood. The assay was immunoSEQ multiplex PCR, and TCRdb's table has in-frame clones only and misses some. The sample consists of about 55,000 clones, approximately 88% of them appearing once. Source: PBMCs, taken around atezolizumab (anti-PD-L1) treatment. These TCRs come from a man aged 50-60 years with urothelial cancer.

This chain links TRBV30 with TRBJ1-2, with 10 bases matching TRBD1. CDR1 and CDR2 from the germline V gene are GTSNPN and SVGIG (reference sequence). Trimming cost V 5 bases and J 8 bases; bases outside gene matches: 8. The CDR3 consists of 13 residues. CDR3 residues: CAWADRGRWGYTF. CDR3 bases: TGTGCCTGGGCCGACAGGGGGCGTTGGGGCTACACCTTC.

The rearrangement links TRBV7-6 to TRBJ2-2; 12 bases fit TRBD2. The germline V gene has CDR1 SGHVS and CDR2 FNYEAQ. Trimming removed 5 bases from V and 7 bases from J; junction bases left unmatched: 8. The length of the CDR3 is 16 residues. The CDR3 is CASSPTSGRVGGELFF. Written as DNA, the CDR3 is TGTGCCAGCAGCCCGACTAGCGGGAGAGTAGGCGGGGAGCTGTTTTTT.

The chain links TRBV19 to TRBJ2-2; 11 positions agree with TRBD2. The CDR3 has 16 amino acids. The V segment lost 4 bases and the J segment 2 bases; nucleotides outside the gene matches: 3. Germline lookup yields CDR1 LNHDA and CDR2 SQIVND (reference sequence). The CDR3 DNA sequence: TGTGCCAGTAGTAATGGACTAGCGGGCAACACCGGGGAGCTGTTTTTT. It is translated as CASSNGLAGNTGELFF.

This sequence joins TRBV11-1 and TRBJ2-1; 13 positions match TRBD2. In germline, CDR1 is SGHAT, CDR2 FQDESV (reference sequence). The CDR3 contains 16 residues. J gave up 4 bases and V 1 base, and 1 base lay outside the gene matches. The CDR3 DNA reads TGTGCCAGCAGCTTAGGGACTAGCGGGGGATACAATGAGCAGTTCTTC. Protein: CASSLGTSGGYNEQFF.

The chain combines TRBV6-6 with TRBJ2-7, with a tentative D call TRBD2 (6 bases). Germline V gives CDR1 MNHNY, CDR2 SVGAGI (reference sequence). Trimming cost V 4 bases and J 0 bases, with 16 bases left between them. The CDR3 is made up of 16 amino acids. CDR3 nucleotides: TGTGCCAGCAGTTCTCCGGGACTGACACCCTCCTACGAGCAGTACTTC. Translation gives CASSSPGLTPSYEQYF.

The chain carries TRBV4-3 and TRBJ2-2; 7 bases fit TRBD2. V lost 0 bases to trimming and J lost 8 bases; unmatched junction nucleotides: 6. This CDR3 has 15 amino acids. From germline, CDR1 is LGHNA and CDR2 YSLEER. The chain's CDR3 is CASSQEGGPYGELFF. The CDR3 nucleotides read TGCGCCAGCAGCCAAGAGGGAGGGCCATATGGGGAGCTGTTTTTT.

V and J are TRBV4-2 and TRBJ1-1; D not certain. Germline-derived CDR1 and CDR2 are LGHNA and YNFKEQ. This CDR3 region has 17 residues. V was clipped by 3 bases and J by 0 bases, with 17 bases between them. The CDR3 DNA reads TGTGCCAGCAGCCATCTCGGCCTCGAGGGCCTGAACACTGAAGCTTTCTTT. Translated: CASSHLGLEGLNTEAFF.

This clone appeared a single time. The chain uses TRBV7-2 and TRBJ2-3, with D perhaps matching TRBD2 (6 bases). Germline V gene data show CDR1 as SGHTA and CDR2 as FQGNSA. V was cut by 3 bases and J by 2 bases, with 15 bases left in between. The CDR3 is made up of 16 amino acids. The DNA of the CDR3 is TGTGCCAGCAGCTTTCTGGGAGCGGGCGACACAGATACGCAGTATTTT. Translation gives CASSFLGAGDTDTQYF.

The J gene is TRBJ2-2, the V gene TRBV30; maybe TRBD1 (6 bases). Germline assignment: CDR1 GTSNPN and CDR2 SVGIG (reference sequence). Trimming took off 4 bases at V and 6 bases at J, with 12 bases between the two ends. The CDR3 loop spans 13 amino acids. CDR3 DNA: TGTGCCTGGACCCTACAGGGATCCGGGGAGCTGTTTTTT. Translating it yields CAWTLQGSGELFF.

The CDR3 sequence: CASSLDRNPYEQYF. The DNA of the CDR3 is TGTGCCAGCAGCCTTGACAGGAATCCTTACGAGCAGTACTTC. The chain recombines TRBV11-2 with TRBJ2-7; D may be TRBD1 (6 bases). The CDR3 is 14 residues long. Germline V gives CDR1 SGHAT, CDR2 FQNNGV. V lost 5 bases and J 4 bases, leaving 15 bases between the germline ends.

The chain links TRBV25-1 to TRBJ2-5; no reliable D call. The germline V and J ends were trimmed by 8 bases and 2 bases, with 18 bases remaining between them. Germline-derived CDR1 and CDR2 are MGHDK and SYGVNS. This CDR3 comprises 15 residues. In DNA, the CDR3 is TGTGCCAGCCAAAGTCCGGGTTGGGTTCAAGAGACCCAGTACTTC. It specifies CASQSPGWVQETQYF.

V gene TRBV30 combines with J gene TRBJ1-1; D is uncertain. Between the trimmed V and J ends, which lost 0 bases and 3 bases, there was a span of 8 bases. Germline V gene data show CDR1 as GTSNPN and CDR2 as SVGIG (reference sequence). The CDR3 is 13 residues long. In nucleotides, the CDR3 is TGTGCCTGGAGTGTACGGGGTTACACTGAAGCTTTCTTT. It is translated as CAWSVRGYTEAFF.

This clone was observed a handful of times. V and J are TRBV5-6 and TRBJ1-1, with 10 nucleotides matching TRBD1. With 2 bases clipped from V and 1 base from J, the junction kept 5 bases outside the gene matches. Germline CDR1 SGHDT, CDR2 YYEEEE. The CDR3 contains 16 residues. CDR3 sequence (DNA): TGTGCCAGCAGCTTCGTGGGGACAGGGGCGAACACTGAAGCTTTCTTT. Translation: CASSFVGTGANTEAFF.

The CDR3 DNA reads TGTGCCAGCACCCGGGACAGCTTCGCGGGCACAGATACGCAGTATTTT. Its protein is CASTRDSFAGTDTQYF. This sequence joins TRBV27 and TRBJ2-3; 7 nucleotides line up with TRBD1. V shed 7 bases and J 1 base; nucleotides not matched to a gene: 11. The CDR3 extends over 16 amino acids. The germline V gene has CDR1 MNHEY and CDR2 SMNVEV (reference sequence).

The CDR3 loop is CASSVWDMNTEAFF. The CDR3 coding sequence is TGTGCCAGCAGTGTCTGGGACATGAACACTGAAGCTTTCTTT. The rearrangement uses TRBV6-1 and TRBJ1-1; a weak D match, TRBD1 (6 bases). Germline-derived CDR1 and CDR2 are MNHNS and SASEGT. Trimming pared 4 bases from V and 0 bases from J, leaving 9 bases between. CDR3 length: 14 residues.

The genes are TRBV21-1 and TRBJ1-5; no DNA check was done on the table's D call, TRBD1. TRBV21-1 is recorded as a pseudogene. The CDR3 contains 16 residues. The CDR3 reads CASSPLGRGADQPQHF. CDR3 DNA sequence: TGTGCCAGCAGCCCCCTTGGCAGGGGCGCGGATCAGCCCCAGCATTTT.

In nucleotides, the CDR3 is TGTGCCAGCAGTGAGGGACTAGCGGGACCAGATACGCAGTATTTT. As protein: CASSEGLAGPDTQYF. V gene TRBV6-4 combines with J gene TRBJ2-3; 13 positions agree with TRBD2. The germline V gene has CDR1 MRHNA and CDR2 SNTAGT. The CDR3 runs to 15 residues. After removal of 3 bases from V and 4 bases from J, the junction contained 1 base not matched to a gene.